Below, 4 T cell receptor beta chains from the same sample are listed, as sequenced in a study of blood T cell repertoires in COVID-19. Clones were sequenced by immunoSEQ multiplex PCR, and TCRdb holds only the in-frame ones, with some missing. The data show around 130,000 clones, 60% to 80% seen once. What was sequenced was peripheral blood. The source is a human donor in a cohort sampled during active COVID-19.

The CDR3 DNA reads TGTGCCAGCAGTGAAATAGGCAGGGATTACGAGCAGTACTTC. This gives the protein CASSEIGRDYEQYF. The genes are TRBV6-1 and TRBJ2-7, with D possibly matching TRBD1 (5 bases). The CDR3 covers 14 residues. Trimming stripped 2 bases from V and 4 bases from J, with 12 bases between. Germline assignment: CDR1 MNHNS and CDR2 SASEGT.

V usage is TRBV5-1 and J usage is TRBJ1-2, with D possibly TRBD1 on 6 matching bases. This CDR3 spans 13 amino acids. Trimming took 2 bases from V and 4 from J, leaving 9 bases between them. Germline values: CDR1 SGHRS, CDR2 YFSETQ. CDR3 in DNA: TGCGCCAGCAGCTTAAGAGGGGGCTATGGCTACACCTTC. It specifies CASSLRGGYGYTF.

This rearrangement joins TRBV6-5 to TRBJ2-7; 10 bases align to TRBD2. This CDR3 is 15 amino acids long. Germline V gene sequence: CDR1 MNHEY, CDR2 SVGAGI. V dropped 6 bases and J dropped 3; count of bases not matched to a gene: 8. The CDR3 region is CASRAGLAEVYEQYF. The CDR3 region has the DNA TGTGCCAGCAGGGCAGGACTAGCGGAGGTCTACGAGCAGTACTTC.

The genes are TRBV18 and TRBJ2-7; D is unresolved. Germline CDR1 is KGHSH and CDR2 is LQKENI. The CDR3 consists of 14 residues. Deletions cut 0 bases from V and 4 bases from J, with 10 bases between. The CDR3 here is CASSPPMRHYEQYF. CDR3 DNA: TGTGCCAGCTCACCACCGATGCGGCATTACGAGCAGTACTTC. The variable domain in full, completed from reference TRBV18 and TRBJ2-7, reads NAGVMQNPRHLVRRRGQEARLRCSPMKGHSHVYWYRQLPEEGLKFMVYLQKENIIDESGMPKERFSAEFPKEGPSILRIQQVVRGDSAAYFCASSPPMRHYEQYFGPGTRLTVT.